This T cell receptor beta chain was found in a study of cytomegalovirus exposure and HLA in healthy donors. Findings and caveats of the study: Because they were indistinguishable, some V segments, including TRBV6-2 and TRBV6-3, were excluded. It was shown in a later analysis that HLA-associated TCR beta chains were more clonally expanded than other, equally common chains. Productive rates of about 90% or about 30% were seen for most TCR beta V segments in an earlier analysis.

In regard to this clone: Its antigen is not known.

This PCR relied on a set of 60 Vbeta primers and 13 Jbeta primers. Profiled with immunoSEQ multiplex PCR; TCRdb holds only in-frame clones, not every one. The table lists around 190,000 clones, almost 80% of them singletons. Germline trimming cut 6 bases from V and 0 bases from J; bases unmatched to any gene: 11. Germline V gives CDR1 SNHLY, CDR2 FYNNEI. The CDR3 contains 18 residues. This receptor was obtained from a woman in her late teens or twenties in good health and CMV-seronegative. The sequencing input was PBMCs. The V and J genes are TRBV2 and TRBJ1-1, with 12 bases aligning to TRBD1. The CDR3 DNA sequence: TGTGCCAGCAGGAAAAGAGGGACAGGGGGCGCGTTGAACACTGAAGCTTTCTTT. Translating it yields CASRKRGTGGALNTEAFF.